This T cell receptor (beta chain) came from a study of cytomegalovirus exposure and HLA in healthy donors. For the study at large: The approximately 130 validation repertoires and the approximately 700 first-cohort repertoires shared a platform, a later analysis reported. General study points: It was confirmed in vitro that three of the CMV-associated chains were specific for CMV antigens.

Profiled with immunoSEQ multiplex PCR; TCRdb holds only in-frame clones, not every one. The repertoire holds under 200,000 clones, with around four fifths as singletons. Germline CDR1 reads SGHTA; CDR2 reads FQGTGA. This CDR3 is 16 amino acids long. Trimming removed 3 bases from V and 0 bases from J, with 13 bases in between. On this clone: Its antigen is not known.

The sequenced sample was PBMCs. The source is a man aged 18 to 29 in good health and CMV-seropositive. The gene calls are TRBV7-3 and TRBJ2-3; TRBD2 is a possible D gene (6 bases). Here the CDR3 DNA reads TGTGCCAGCAGCTTGGCGGCGGGAACTAGCACAGATACGCAGTATTTT. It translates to CASSLAAGTSTDTQYF.